This T cell receptor (beta chain) was identified in a study of identical twins. There are 16 residues in the CDR3. V shed 6 bases and J shed 7 bases, with 22 bases lying between them. Germline CDR1 is DFQATT and CDR2 is SNEGSKA (reference sequence). Study-wide results and caveats: Zero-insertion results could be subject to partial confounding by invariant MAIT and iNKT cells.

TCRdb used MiXCR to reprocess the 5' RACE reads, holding one entry per CDR3 protein. The sample lists some 630,000 distinct CDR3 sequences; about 7.6% were seen once. This clonotype has a handful of counts. Its specificity is not known. These data are also associated with another study on yellow fever vaccine responses in identical twins. That source adds: Twins reportedly showed a vaccine T cell response that seemed partly convergent and partly personalized.

The sample comprised PBMCs. The J gene is TRBJ1-6, the V gene TRBV20-1, with D uncertain. The sequence derives from a woman between 18 and 29 years old in good health. The CDR3 protein is CSAPTASWYGNSPLHF. CDR3 sequence (DNA): TGCAGTGCACCTACGGCCAGCTGGTACGGCAATTCACCCCTCCACTTT.